This TCR beta chain emerged from a study of blood T cell repertoires in COVID-19. Looking at the study overall: The United States, Italy and Spain were the sources of the acute and convalescent COVID-19 samples.

V gave up 6 bases and J gave up 4 bases, with 16 bases separating them. The V gene's germline CDR1 is SGDLS and CDR2 YYNGEE. This CDR3 comprises 14 residues. Sequencing used immunoSEQ multiplex PCR; TCRdb keeps in-frame clones, though not all of them. The sample has under 75,000 clones, more than 75% seen once. The clonotype originates from a woman aged 60-70 years with acute or convalescent COVID-19. J is TRBJ1-2 and V is TRBV9, with D possibly being TRBD1 (5 bases). The sequenced sample consisted of peripheral blood. The CDR3 region is CASTREGLTYGYTF. The CDR3 bases are TGTGCCAGCACCCGGGAGGGACTGACCTATGGCTACACCTTC.